This entry describes one T cell receptor beta chain. Produced via immunoSEQ multiplex PCR; TCRdb's table is partial and in-frame only. The sample lists tens of thousands of clones, around 84% occurring once. The sample comes from a study of blood T cell repertoires in COVID-19. About the research overall: Some COVID-19 samples were acute and others convalescent; all came from the United States, Italy and Spain.

Sequenced sample: peripheral blood. The source of this sequence is a man aged 55 to 70 with acute or convalescent COVID-19.

The CDR3 nucleotides read TGTGCCAGCTCCATGGGGGGGCGAACAGATACGCAGTATTTT. This gives the protein CASSMGGRTDTQYF. The V and J genes are TRBV18 and TRBJ2-3; maybe TRBD2 (7 bases). Germline-derived CDR1 and CDR2 are KGHSH and LQKENI. CDR3 size: 14 residues. V was cut by 6 bases and J by 3 bases, with 13 bases left in between.